The source of this TCR beta chain is a study of T-cell memory formation after mild COVID-19. Points from the study as a whole: Whether second-wave clones peaking at day 37 were SARS-CoV-2 specific went unconfirmed. Chiefly within CM and EM were the contracting CD4+ clones; CD8+ ones were within EMRA. Among clones contracting day 15 to 85, CD4/CD8 was balanced, whereas later expanders leaned CD4+.

This clonotype was seen more than once but under ten times. Its target is unknown. MiXCR, run by TCRdb on the 5' RACE reads, gives a single entry per CDR3 protein. The repertoire holds under 650,000 distinct CDR3 sequences, with roughly 18% as singletons. The germline V and J ends were trimmed by 8 bases and 0 bases, with 19 bases remaining between them. This CDR3 is built from 16 residues. Germline CDR1 and CDR2: MNHEY and SVGEGT. The source material was PBMCs or a T cell subset sorted from them (not recorded which). The chain combines TRBV6-2 or TRBV6-3 with TRBJ1-1; the D is unclear. This TCR was sampled from an adult woman who had mild COVID-19 (a few samples of this study predate the infection). Cell type and time point are not known. The CDR3 loop is CASGSQGGGMNTEAFF. The CDR3 coding sequence is TGTGCCAGCGGGAGTCAAGGTGGCGGAATGAACACTGAAGCTTTCTTT.